This entry lists 26 T cell receptor beta chains sequenced from one sample in a study of T cell changes during pregnancy in multiple sclerosis. Some clones are missing from TCRdb's copy, which holds only in-frame ones; the method was immunoSEQ multiplex PCR. The table shows about 100,000 clones, with about nine tenths occurring only once. Sequencing was performed on peripheral blood, taken in the second trimester of pregnancy. The receptors derive from a female donor in good health, enrolled as a control in a pregnancy study.

The chain uses TRBV5-4 and TRBJ2-7; TRBD1 agrees at 7 bases. Trimming removed 0 bases from V and 0 bases from J; junction bases left unmatched: 0. The V gene's germline CDR1 is SGHNT and CDR2 YYREEE (reference sequence). This CDR3 is built from 14 residues. The CDR3 nucleotides are TGTGCCAGCAGCTTGGGACAGGGCTCCTACGAGCAGTACTTC. Amino acid sequence: CASSLGQGSYEQYF.

The chain has TRBV6-5 and TRBJ2-5, with 8 positions matching TRBD2. CDR1 MNHEY and CDR2 SVGAGI come from the germline V gene. J lost 2 bases, V lost 6 bases, and 8 bases had no gene match. This CDR3 contains 15 residues. The CDR3 DNA reads TGTGCCAGCAGCCCCGGGGGGGGCCTACAAGAGACCCAGTACTTC. Residues: CASSPGGGLQETQYF.

This chain links TRBV18 with TRBJ1-1; a possible D gene is TRBD1 (6 bases). CDR3 length: 14 amino acids. Germline lookup yields CDR1 KGHSH and CDR2 LQKENI. Trimming pared 3 bases from V and 7 bases from J, leaving 15 bases between. The CDR3 DNA reads TGTGCCAGCTCACCTCAGGGGAAAGGGGGTGAAGCTTTCTTT. Translated, it gives CASSPQGKGGEAFF.

This clone was detected only once. The chain has TRBV28 and TRBJ1-3; 7 bases line up with TRBD1. This CDR3 has 17 amino acids. V gave up 5 bases and J gave up 0 bases; unmatched junction bases: 10. Germline CDR1 reads MDHEN; CDR2 reads SYDVKM. The CDR3 here is CASSRLSTGDSGNTIYF. The CDR3 DNA reads as TGTGCCAGCAGTCGGTTAAGTACAGGGGACTCTGGAAACACCATATATTTT.

The chain has TRBV5-1 and TRBJ1-1; D is perhaps TRBD1 (5 bases). Germline CDR1 is SGHRS and CDR2 is YFSETQ. The length of the CDR3 is 15 residues. The V gene lost 6 bases and the J gene lost 5 bases, with 20 bases spanning the gap. Here the CDR3 reads CASKAVQGGGTEAFF. The CDR3 DNA reads TGCGCCAGCAAGGCGGTTCAGGGTGGTGGTACTGAAGCTTTCTTT.

This chain joins TRBV5-1 and TRBJ2-2; 10 bases match TRBD1. The CDR3 loop spans 16 amino acids. Germline values: CDR1 SGHRS, CDR2 YFSETQ. V lost 2 bases to trimming and J lost 5 bases; unmatched junction nucleotides: 6. CDR3 sequence: CASSFAGQGSTGELFF. CDR3 bases: TGCGCCAGCAGCTTCGCGGGACAGGGGAGTACCGGGGAGCTGTTTTTT.

The rearrangement uses TRBV27 and TRBJ2-7, with TRBD2 as a possible D gene (5 bases). CDR1 and CDR2 (germline): MNHEY, SMNVEV (reference sequence). The CDR3 loop spans 17 amino acids. V was shortened by 3 bases and J by 2 bases, with 20 bases between the two germline ends. Here the CDR3 reads CASSFSLDRTGTYEQYF. The CDR3 region has the DNA TGTGCCAGCAGTTTTTCGTTGGATAGGACGGGAACCTACGAGCAGTACTTC.

This clone has only a few counts. This chain uses TRBV19 with TRBJ1-2; 7 bases fit TRBD1. Unmatched junction bases numbered 10, after V lost 5 bases and J lost 1 base. The V gene's germline CDR1 is LNHDA and CDR2 SQIVND (reference sequence). This CDR3 spans 16 amino acids. The DNA for the CDR3 is TGTGCCAGTAGTCTGCGGACAGGAAATCTTAACTATGGCTACACCTTC. It codes for CASSLRTGNLNYGYTF.

This clone was observed once. This chain uses TRBV27 with TRBJ2-5; D remains unclear. V was cut by 2 bases and J by 2 bases, with 6 bases left in between. CDR1 is MNHEY, CDR2 SMNVEV, per germline (reference sequence). The length of the CDR3 is 13 residues. In nucleotides, the CDR3 is TGTGCCAGCAGTTTAGGCAGGCAAGAGACCCAGTACTTC. Translating it yields CASSLGRQETQYF.

The J gene is TRBJ2-7, the V gene TRBV7-8; TRBD2 aligns across 12 bases. This CDR3 has 15 residues. Looked up from germline, CDR1 is SGHVS and CDR2 is FQNEAQ. Trimming removed 3 bases from V and 0 bases from J; junction bases left unmatched: 0. The CDR3 DNA follows: TGTGCCAGCAGCTTGACTAGCGGGAGCTCCTACGAGCAGTACTTC. Protein: CASSLTSGSSYEQYF.

The chain links TRBV2 to TRBJ2-5, with D possibly being TRBD1 (5 bases). This CDR3 spans 14 amino acids. V shed 4 bases and J shed 2 bases, with 11 bases lying between them. Germline CDR1 reads SNHLY; CDR2 reads FYNNEI. In DNA, the CDR3 is TGTGCCAGCAGTGTGGTTAGGGGACAAGAGACCCAGTACTTC. Encoded protein: CASSVVRGQETQYF.

The CDR3 sequence is CASSLASRTERGYGYTF. The CDR3 DNA reads TGCGCCAGCAGCTTGGCCTCTCGGACAGAGAGGGGCTATGGCTACACCTTC. This chain connects TRBV5-1 to TRBJ1-2; D perhaps matches TRBD1 (6 bases). This CDR3 has 17 amino acids. The germline V and J ends were trimmed by 0 bases and 4 bases, with 19 bases remaining between them. Germline CDR1 and CDR2: SGHRS and YFSETQ. The complete variable domain, with remaining parts taken from reference TRBV5-1 and TRBJ1-2, reads KAGVTQTPRYLIKTRGQQVTLSCSPISGHRSVSWYQQTPGQGLQFLFEYFSETQRNKGNFPGRFSGRQFSNSRSEMNVSTLELGDSALYLCASSLASRTERGYGYTFGSGTRLTVV.

The rearrangement uses TRBV10-3 and TRBJ2-3, with D tentatively TRBD1 (6 bases). Germline V CDR1 and CDR2: ENHRY, SYGVKD. V lost 11 bases to trimming and J lost 2 bases, with 14 bases between them. The CDR3 extends over 13 amino acids. CDR3 region: CASGPGATDTQYF. Here the CDR3 DNA reads TGTGCCTCAGGGCCAGGGGCCACAGATACGCAGTATTTT.

The genes are TRBV11-2 and TRBJ1-5; the D gene is possibly TRBD1 (6 bases). Germline V gives CDR1 SGHAT, CDR2 FQNNGV. Trimming left V 1 base short and J 6 bases short, with 13 bases between. This CDR3 has 15 amino acids. CDR3 sequence: CASSLGPGDGQPQHF. The CDR3 DNA reads as TGTGCCAGCAGCTTAGGTCCAGGGGACGGTCAGCCCCAGCATTTT.

The chain carries TRBV18 and TRBJ2-7; 10 nucleotides align to TRBD1. The CDR3 sequence is 14 residues long. The germline V gene has CDR1 KGHSH and CDR2 LQKENI. V lost 3 bases to trimming and J lost 12 bases; unmatched junction nucleotides: 11. In DNA form, the CDR3 reads TGTGCCAGCTCACCGGTTGGGACAGGGGAAGAAAGGTACTTC. This codes for CASSPVGTGEERYF.

This clone appeared a few times. The chain has TRBV19 and TRBJ1-1, with D possibly being TRBD1 (6 bases). The V gene's germline CDR1 is LNHDA and CDR2 SQIVND (reference sequence). This CDR3 is 13 amino acids long. Trimming took 7 bases from V and 4 from J, leaving 13 bases between them. The CDR3 loop is CASKTGMGTEAFF. CDR3 DNA: TGTGCCAGTAAAACAGGGATGGGCACTGAAGCTTTCTTT.

The chain is built from TRBV28 and TRBJ2-7, with D maybe TRBD1 (6 bases). V lost 7 bases and J lost 2, with 15 bases in between. The CDR3 covers 14 residues. Germline CDR1 MDHEN, CDR2 SYDVKM. The CDR3 sequence: CASTLDRLAYEQYF. As DNA, the CDR3 is TGTGCCAGCACCTTGGACAGACTGGCCTACGAGCAGTACTTC. Filled out from reference TRBV28 and TRBJ2-7, the complete variable domain reads DVKVTQSSRYLVKRTGEKVFLECVQDMDHENMFWYRQDPGLGLRLIYFSYDVKMKEKGDIPEGYSVSREKKERFSLILESASTNQTSMYLCASTLDRLAYEQYFGPGTRLTVT.

The rearrangement joins TRBV6-5 to TRBJ1-5, with a possible D match to TRBD1 (6 bases). CDR3 length: 15 residues. Germline V gene sequence: CDR1 MNHEY, CDR2 SVGAGI. The V and J ends lost 5 bases and 7 bases respectively, with 18 bases between them. CDR3 DNA: TGTGCCAGCAGTAGCCACCCACAGGGCGGCCAGCCCCAGCATTTT. It translates to CASSSHPQGGQPQHF.

The chain links TRBV6-6 to TRBJ2-5, with 14 positions matching TRBD2. Germline V gives CDR1 MNHNY, CDR2 SVGAGI (reference sequence). The CDR3 extends over 14 amino acids. Losses at the gene ends were 9 bases for V and 4 bases for J; bases not matched to a gene: 4. CDR3 region: CASAGTSGRETQYF. The CDR3 DNA sequence: TGTGCCAGTGCCGGGACTAGCGGGAGAGAGACCCAGTACTTC.

The DNA of the CDR3 is TGTGCCAGCAGCTTAAGAGGAACACCGGACACCGGGGAGCTGTTTTTT. This sequence encodes CASSLRGTPDTGELFF. The chain is built from TRBV7-6 and TRBJ2-2; no definite D call. Trimming took off 2 bases at V and 3 bases at J, with 13 bases between the two ends. This CDR3 has 16 residues. The germline gives CDR1 SGHVS, CDR2 FNYEAQ. Full variable domain (rest looked up from reference TRBV7-6 and TRBJ2-2): GAGVSQSPRYKVTKRGQDVALRCDPISGHVSLYWYRQALGQGPEFLTYFNYEAQQDKSGLPNDRFSAERPEGSISTLTIQRTEQRDSAMYRCASSLRGTPDTGELFFGEGSRLTVL.

This clone has more than one count but fewer than ten. CDR3 sequence: CASSPQGAPNEKLFF. The CDR3 bases are TGTGCCAGCAGTCCACAGGGAGCCCCTAATGAAAAACTGTTTTTT. The rearrangement joins TRBV28 to TRBJ1-4, with D perhaps matching TRBD1 (6 bases). V was clipped by 5 bases and J by 3 bases, with 13 bases between them. The CDR3 extends over 15 amino acids. Germline CDR1 is MDHEN and CDR2 is SYDVKM.

This rearrangement joins TRBV7-9 to TRBJ2-1; D not resolved. CDR3 length equals 17 residues. V lost 5 bases to trimming and J lost 7 bases, with 24 bases between them. In germline, CDR1 is SEHNR, CDR2 FQNEAQ (reference sequence). The CDR3, as DNA: TGTGCCAGCAGCCGTCGCGATTCGGAGCGAAGTGAGAATGAGCAGTTCTTC. Its translation: CASSRRDSERSENEQFF.

The chain links TRBV5-6 to TRBJ2-7; possible D gene TRBD2, 6 bases. V was trimmed by 3 bases and J by 0 bases, leaving 13 bases between them. Germline lookup yields CDR1 SGHDT and CDR2 YYEEEE. The CDR3 spans 15 residues. The CDR3 loop is CASSYNAGSSYEQYF. CDR3 DNA: TGTGCCAGCAGCTACAACGCGGGGAGCTCCTACGAGCAGTACTTC. The full variable domain, in which reference TRBV5-6 and TRBJ2-7 provide the parts outside the CDR3, is DAGVTQSPTHLIKTRGQQVTLRCSPKSGHDTVSWYQQALGQGPQFIFQYYEEEERQRGNFPDRFSGHQFPNYSSELNVNALLLGDSALYLCASSYNAGSSYEQYFGPGTRLTVT.

V and J are TRBV9 and TRBJ1-1, with a possible D match to TRBD1 (6 bases). The germline CDR1 and CDR2 sequences are SGDLS and YYNGEE. The V gene lost 4 bases and the J gene lost 1 base, with 8 bases spanning the gap. The length of the CDR3 is 13 residues. The CDR3 bases are TGTGCCAGCAGCACGGGACAGAACACTGAAGCTTTCTTT. Its translation: CASSTGQNTEAFF.

The gene calls are TRBV13 and TRBJ2-1, with 7 bases aligning to TRBD2. Germline loops: CDR1 PRHDT, CDR2 FYEKMQ (reference sequence). V dropped 6 bases and J dropped 0; count of bases not matched to a gene: 8. CDR3 size: 16 residues. DNA for the CDR3: TGTGCCAGCAGGGCTAGCGGCAGATACTCCTACAATGAGCAGTTCTTC. Encoded protein: CASRASGRYSYNEQFF.

The chain has TRBV7-2 and TRBJ2-2; TRBD1 aligns across 8 bases. The junction had 10 bases not matched to a gene; V was cut back by 5 bases and J by 5 bases. Germline CDR1 SGHTA, CDR2 FQGNSA. There are 16 residues in the CDR3. The CDR3 coding sequence is TGTGCCAGCAGCCAAAGGCAGGGGGCAGGTACCGGGGAGCTGTTTTTT. It codes for CASSQRQGAGTGELFF.